These 5 T cell receptor beta chains were sequenced from one sample in a study of shared clonotypes between healthy human individuals. Sequenced by immunoSEQ multiplex PCR; TCRdb stores in-frame clones only, minus some. This table has roughly 2 million clones, 90% to 97% appearing once. The sequenced sample was naive CD4+ T cells sorted from blood. Indicated subset: CD45RA+ positively selected. The receptors shown here come from a man aged 18-30 years in good health.

The gene calls are TRBV11-2 and TRBJ2-7; D remains ambiguous. The germline V and J ends were trimmed by 1 base and 2 bases, with 6 bases remaining between them. Germline loops: CDR1 SGHAT, CDR2 FQNNGV. The CDR3 consists of 13 residues. The DNA of the CDR3 is TGTGCCAGCAGCTTAGTACTGACCTACGAGCAGTACTTC. It encodes CASSLVLTYEQYF.

The rearrangement uses TRBV5-1 and TRBJ2-5; D unclear. The CDR3 runs 15 residues. Germline lookup yields CDR1 SGHRS and CDR2 YFSETQ. The V gene lost 0 bases and the J gene lost 2 bases, with 11 bases spanning the gap. CDR3 nucleotides: TGCGCCAGCAGCTTGGCCAGATTAAATCAAGAGACCCAGTACTTC. Amino acids: CASSLARLNQETQYF. Full variable domain (outside the CDR3, taken from reference TRBV5-1 and TRBJ2-5): KAGVTQTPRYLIKTRGQQVTLSCSPISGHRSVSWYQQTPGQGLQFLFEYFSETQRNKGNFPGRFSGRQFSNSRSEMNVSTLELGDSALYLCASSLARLNQETQYFGPGTRLLVL.

This clone was counted a single time. The chain recombines TRBV19 with TRBJ2-1; D may be TRBD1 (5 bases). This CDR3 is 12 amino acids long. In germline, CDR1 is LNHDA, CDR2 SQIVND (reference sequence). Deletions cut 7 bases from V and 7 bases from J, with 11 bases between. The CDR3 loop reads CASMKGRNEQFF. CDR3 sequence (DNA): TGTGCCAGTATGAAGGGGCGGAATGAGCAGTTCTTC.

This clone was observed once. This chain connects TRBV2 to TRBJ2-7; D is uncertain. V was trimmed by 2 bases and J by 3 bases, leaving 11 bases between them. Germline loops: CDR1 SNHLY, CDR2 FYNNEI. The CDR3 loop spans 14 amino acids. The CDR3 loop is CASSELTAGYEQYF. CDR3 in DNA: TGTGCCAGCAGTGAATTGACGGCAGGCTACGAGCAGTACTTC.

This sequence joins TRBV29-1 and TRBJ2-4; D ambiguous. This CDR3 is 10 amino acids long. The V end lost 4 bases, the J end lost 8 bases, and 6 bases lay between the germline ends. Germline loops: CDR1 SQVTM, CDR2 ANQGSEA. The CDR3 sequence is CSVGTDIQYF. The CDR3 region has the DNA TGCAGCGTTGGGACCGACATTCAGTACTTC.